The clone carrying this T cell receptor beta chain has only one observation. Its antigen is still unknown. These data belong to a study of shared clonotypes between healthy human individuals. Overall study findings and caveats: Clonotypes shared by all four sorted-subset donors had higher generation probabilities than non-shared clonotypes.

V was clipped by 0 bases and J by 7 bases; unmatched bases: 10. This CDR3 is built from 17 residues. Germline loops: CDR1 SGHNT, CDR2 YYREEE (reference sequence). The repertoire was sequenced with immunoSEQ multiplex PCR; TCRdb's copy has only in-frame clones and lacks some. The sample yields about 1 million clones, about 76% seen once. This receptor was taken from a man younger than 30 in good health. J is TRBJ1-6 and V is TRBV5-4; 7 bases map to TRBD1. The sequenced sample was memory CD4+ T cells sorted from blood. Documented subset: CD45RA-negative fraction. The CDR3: CASSLGNPGQKNSPLHF. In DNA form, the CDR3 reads TGTGCCAGCAGCTTGGGCAACCCGGGACAGAAAAATTCACCCCTCCACTTT.